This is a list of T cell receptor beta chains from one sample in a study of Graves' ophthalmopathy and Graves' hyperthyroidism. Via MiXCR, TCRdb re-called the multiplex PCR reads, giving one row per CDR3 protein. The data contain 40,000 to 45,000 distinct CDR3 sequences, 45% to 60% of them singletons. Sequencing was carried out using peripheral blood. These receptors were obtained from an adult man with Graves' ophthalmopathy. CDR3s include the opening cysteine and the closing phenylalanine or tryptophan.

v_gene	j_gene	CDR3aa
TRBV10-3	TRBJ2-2	CAISENLGVGAGELFF
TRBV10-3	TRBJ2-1	CAIGQRENNEQFF
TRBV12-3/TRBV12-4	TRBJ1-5	CASSLWQGSNQPQHF
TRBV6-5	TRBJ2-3	CASSSSGDTDTQYF
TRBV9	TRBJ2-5	CASSPGGSQVQETQYF
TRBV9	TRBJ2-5	CASSVGQSETQYF
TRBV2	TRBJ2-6	CASRSSGANVLTF
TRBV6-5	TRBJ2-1	CASSSERLAGFSYNEQFF
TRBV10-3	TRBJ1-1	CAICPWTGNTEAFF
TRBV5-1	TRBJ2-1	CACSLDRETNEQFF
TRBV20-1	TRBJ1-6	CSIRGAGFESPLHF
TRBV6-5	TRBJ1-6	CASSAAGEISPLHF
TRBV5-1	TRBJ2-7	CASSLSFSGNYEQYF
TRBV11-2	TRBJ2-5	CASSRTGATQYF
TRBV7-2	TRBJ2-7	CASSSTARGTYEQYF
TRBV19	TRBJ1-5	CASSINRAGTQHF
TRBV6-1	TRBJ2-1	CASIRREGNEQFF
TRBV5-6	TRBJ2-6	CASSLDSGANVLTF
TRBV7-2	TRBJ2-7	CASRQTSGGAYEQYF
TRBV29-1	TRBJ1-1	CSVGGQFEAFF
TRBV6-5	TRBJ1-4	CASSRPGQGSKLFF
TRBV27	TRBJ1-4	CASSGWTGGAGEKLFF
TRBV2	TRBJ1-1	CASKSPGQGADFAEAFF
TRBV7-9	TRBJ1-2	CASSPDRVNYGYTF
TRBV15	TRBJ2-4	CATSRDNQRGVHIQYF
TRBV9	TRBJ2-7	CASSVGGTGGDEQYF
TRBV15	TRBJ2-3	CATSREGTGEATDTQYF
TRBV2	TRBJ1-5	CAGNDFEIGSNQPQHF
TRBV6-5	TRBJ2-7	CASSYSFSTNYEQYF
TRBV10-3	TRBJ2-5	CAISEIFSGGETQYF
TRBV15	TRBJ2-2	CATTSGSRGELFF
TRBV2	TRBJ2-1	CASSAIGTSGRGNEQFF
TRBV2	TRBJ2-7	CASSEARGGCDGQYF
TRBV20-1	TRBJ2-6	CSAGDYRVGPSSGANVLTF
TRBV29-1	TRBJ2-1	CSSGPPGPLEQFF
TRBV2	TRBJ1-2	CASSDEVTGAYGYTF
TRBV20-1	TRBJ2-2	CSARWGSSGELFF